Following are 24 T cell receptor beta chains from one sample sequenced in a study of blood T cell repertoires in COVID-19. Sequencing used immunoSEQ multiplex PCR; TCRdb keeps in-frame clones, though not all of them. The sample has 43,000 or so clones; 80% to 90% are singletons. Sequencing was done on a sample of peripheral blood. The receptors originated from a man aged 60 to 69 with active COVID-19.

The J gene is TRBJ2-4, the V gene TRBV27; 9 nucleotides align to TRBD2. There are 14 residues in the CDR3. Germline CDR1 is MNHEY and CDR2 is SMNVEV (reference sequence). With V trimmed by 8 bases and J by 6 bases, 8 bases remained unmatched. CDR3 region: CASRAGGLGNIQYF. DNA for the CDR3: TGTGCCAGCCGAGCGGGGGGACTTGGAAACATTCAGTACTTC.

The V and J genes are TRBV5-1 and TRBJ1-3, with D perhaps TRBD1 (6 bases). V lost 4 bases and J lost 2, with 16 bases in between. The germline gives CDR1 SGHRS, CDR2 YFSETQ. The CDR3 contains 16 residues. In DNA, the CDR3 is TGCGCCAGCAGCCATAACAGGGAGTCAACTGGAAACACCATATATTTT. This gives the protein CASSHNRESTGNTIYF.

The chain combines TRBV27 with TRBJ1-6, with TRBD1 identical over 7 bases. V lost 5 bases to trimming and J lost 10 bases; unmatched junction nucleotides: 14. Germline CDR1 and CDR2: MNHEY and SMNVEV (reference sequence). The CDR3 is 16 residues long. This CDR3 is CASSPRDRDGLSPLHF. The CDR3 nucleotides are TGTGCCAGCAGTCCGCGAGACAGGGATGGTTTATCACCCCTCCACTTT.

The chain joins TRBV13 to TRBJ2-1; 8 bases map to TRBD1. The V gene's germline CDR1 is PRHDT and CDR2 FYEKMQ (reference sequence). The CDR3 runs to 14 residues. V lost 3 bases to trimming and J lost 8 bases; unmatched junction nucleotides: 6. The CDR3, as DNA: TGTGCCAGCAGCTTGGTAGACAGGGGCCATGAGCAGTTCTTC. The encoded protein is CASSLVDRGHEQFF.

J is TRBJ1-5 and V is TRBV4-1; 8 bases agree with TRBD1. From germline, CDR1 is MGHRA and CDR2 YSYEKL. J gave up 7 bases and V 1 base, and 9 bases lay outside the gene matches. The CDR3 length is 16 residues. CDR3 coding DNA: TGCGCCAGCAGCCAAGCCCATGAACAGGGGGGCCAGCCCCAGCATTTT. Protein product: CASSQAHEQGGQPQHF.

This clone appeared a single time. The chain recombines TRBV28 with TRBJ1-3; 9 nucleotides match TRBD1. This CDR3 has 16 amino acids. The V and J ends lost 4 bases and 2 bases, in that order; junction bases with no gene match: 6. The germline V gene has CDR1 MDHEN and CDR2 SYDVKM. The CDR3, as DNA: TGTGCCAGCAGTTCTACAGGGGGCATCGCTGGAAACACCATATATTTT. Translating it yields CASSSTGGIAGNTIYF.

The chain carries TRBV28 and TRBJ1-2; 12 nucleotides align to TRBD1. The length of the CDR3 is 14 residues. Unmatched junction bases numbered 5, after V lost 5 bases and J lost 7 bases. Germline-derived CDR1 and CDR2 are MDHEN and SYDVKM. CDR3 in DNA: TGTGCCAGCAGTCCCGGGACAGGGGGCCTTGGCTACACCTTC. This encodes CASSPGTGGLGYTF.

The chain uses TRBV5-4 and TRBJ2-3; 8 bases align to TRBD1. CDR3 size: 17 residues. Looked up from germline, CDR1 is SGHNT and CDR2 is YYREEE (reference sequence). V trimming: 6 bases; J trimming: 5 bases; junction bases outside the gene matches: 17. CDR3 in DNA: TGTGCCAGCAACCTTAGGGGGACAGGCGCTGCTCGAGATACGCAGTATTTT. It is translated as CASNLRGTGAARDTQYF.

This chain uses TRBV4-3 with TRBJ2-3; tentatively, D is TRBD1 (6 bases). Germline-derived CDR1 and CDR2 are LGHNA and YSLEER. The ends were cut back, 3 bases at V and 3 bases at J, with 16 bases in the middle. The CDR3 is made up of 16 amino acids. CDR3 DNA: TGCGCCAGCAGCCACCCTCCCAGGGGTTGGACAGATACGCAGTATTTT. Protein sequence: CASSHPPRGWTDTQYF.

The rearrangement joins TRBV6-6 to TRBJ2-5, with 7 bases that match TRBD1. J gave up 3 bases and V 5 bases, and 15 bases lay outside the gene matches. This CDR3 region has 17 residues. Germline-derived CDR1 and CDR2 are MNHNY and SVGAGI (reference sequence). The CDR3: CASSQKAQWDREETQYF. In nucleotides, the CDR3 is TGTGCCAGCAGTCAAAAGGCCCAGTGGGACAGAGAAGAGACCCAGTACTTC.

In this sample, this clone turned up a few times. The chain employs TRBV12-3 or TRBV12-4 and TRBJ1-4; 7 nucleotides line up with TRBD1. Trimming took 6 bases from V and 5 from J; bases not matched to a gene: 3. The CDR3 is 13 amino acids. CDR3 protein: CASRKQGNEKLFF. For the CDR3, the DNA is TGTGCCAGCAGGAAACAGGGGAATGAAAAACTGTTTTTT.

This chain uses TRBV7-9 with TRBJ1-4; no firm D call. Trimming shortened V by 5 bases and J by 8 bases, and 24 bases separated the two germline ends. The CDR3 runs to 17 residues. Germline V gene sequence: CDR1 SEHNR, CDR2 FQNEAQ (reference sequence). The CDR3 spells CASSGPGSGGFGEKLFF. The DNA for the CDR3 is TGTGCCAGCAGCGGACCGGGCTCCGGAGGGTTTGGGGAAAAACTGTTTTTT.

The chain joins TRBV19 to TRBJ2-3; D might be TRBD1 (5 bases). V was trimmed by 5 bases and J by 0 bases, leaving 12 bases between them. The CDR3 consists of 15 residues. Per the germline V gene, CDR1 is LNHDA and CDR2 is SQIVND (reference sequence). The CDR3 DNA is TGTGCCAGTAGTCGCAGACAGATTAGCACAGATACGCAGTATTTT. Protein: CASSRRQISTDTQYF.

The table lists this clone with a few counts. The chain joins TRBV4-1 to TRBJ2-1; maybe TRBD1 (10 bases). Trimming removed 3 bases at V and 4 bases at J, with 22 bases between. The CDR3 is made up of 18 amino acids. The germline V gene has CDR1 MGHRA and CDR2 YSYEKL. The CDR3 protein is CASSQRAGGTGAYNEQFF. The CDR3 DNA reads TGCGCCAGCAGCCAGAGGGCGGGAGGGACAGGGGCATACAATGAGCAGTTCTTC.

V and J are TRBV11-2 and TRBJ2-1, with D possibly matching TRBD2 (5 bases). The CDR3 is 14 amino acids. Trimming cost V 1 base and J 6 bases, with 10 bases left between them. The germline CDR1 and CDR2 sequences are SGHAT and FQNNGV. The CDR3 sequence is CASSLGVGSNEQFF. CDR3 coding DNA: TGTGCCAGCAGCTTAGGGGTGGGGAGCAATGAGCAGTTCTTC.

The chain joins TRBV9 to TRBJ2-3; D remains ambiguous. V dropped 4 bases and J dropped 4 bases, with 13 bases sitting between them. There are 14 residues in the CDR3. The germline gives CDR1 SGDLS, CDR2 YYNGEE. For the CDR3, the DNA is TGTGCCAGCAGCTCAGGCTCAGCTGCAGATACGCAGTATTTT. Amino acids: CASSSGSAADTQYF.

This rearrangement joins TRBV9 to TRBJ1-4; the D gene is possibly TRBD1 (6 bases). Germline V gives CDR1 SGDLS, CDR2 YYNGEE. The CDR3 spans 15 residues. The germline V and J ends were trimmed by 4 bases and 5 bases, with 15 bases remaining between them. The CDR3 loop is CASSPGTLGNEKLFF. CDR3 bases: TGTGCCAGCAGCCCAGGGACATTAGGCAATGAAAAACTGTTTTTT.

Of note for this clone: Other DNA sequences in the sample encode the same CDR3. The gene calls are TRBV5-1 and TRBJ2-7, with a possible D match to TRBD1 (6 bases). From germline, CDR1 is SGHRS and CDR2 YFSETQ. This CDR3 region has 13 residues. The germline V and J ends were trimmed by 3 bases and 1 base, with 8 bases remaining between them. The CDR3 is CASSSDSSYEQYF. CDR3 nucleotide sequence: TGCGCCAGCAGCTCGGACAGTTCCTACGAGCAGTACTTC.

The CDR3 loop is CASSLDRQSTEEQYF. In DNA, the CDR3 is TGTGCCAGCAGCTTAGATCGCCAAAGCACGGAGGAGCAGTACTTC. This sequence joins TRBV11-3 and TRBJ2-7, with D uncertain. V was cut by 0 bases and J by 7 bases, with 16 bases left in between. The CDR3 spans 15 residues. CDR1 SGHNT and CDR2 YENEEA come from the germline V gene.

The V and J genes are TRBV30 and TRBJ1-3, with D tentatively TRBD1 (5 bases). The germline V gene has CDR1 GTSNPN and CDR2 SVGIG (reference sequence). The CDR3 loop spans 14 amino acids. V shed 2 bases and J shed 0 bases, with 8 bases lying between them. DNA of the CDR3: TGTGCCTGGAGTTACGGGGGCTCTGGAAACACCATATATTTT. It specifies CAWSYGGSGNTIYF.

The chain joins TRBV27 to TRBJ2-3, with 10 bases aligning to TRBD2. Germline V CDR1 and CDR2: MNHEY, SMNVEV (reference sequence). This CDR3 contains 16 residues. Trimming took 3 bases from V and 1 from J; bases not matched to a gene: 4. The CDR3 nucleotides are TGTGCCAGCAGTTTTCCTAGCGGGAGTGGCACAGATACGCAGTATTTT. Translated: CASSFPSGSGTDTQYF.

The gene calls are TRBV28 and TRBJ2-7; tentatively, D is TRBD1 (5 bases). Germline CDR1 and CDR2: MDHEN and SYDVKM. The CDR3 is made up of 13 amino acids. The DNA of the CDR3 is TGTGCCAGCAGTAGGGTCAGGGCAGAGCACCCGGGTGTC. This encodes CASSRVRAEHPGV.

The chain carries TRBV28 and TRBJ2-7, with D perhaps TRBD2 (6 bases). Trimming pared 2 bases from V and 5 bases from J, leaving 13 bases between. This CDR3 region has 14 residues. Germline assignment: CDR1 MDHEN and CDR2 SYDVKM. CDR3 bases: TGTGCCAGCAGTTTAGCGGGACCAAGGCACGAGCAGTACTTC. The encoded protein is CASSLAGPRHEQYF.

The chain employs TRBV4-1 and TRBJ2-7; D gene ambiguous. Trimming took off 1 base at V and 4 bases at J, with 5 bases between the two ends. Germline values: CDR1 MGHRA, CDR2 YSYEKL. The CDR3 totals 12 residues. Here the CDR3 DNA reads TGCGCCAGCAGCCAAGCCGGGTACGAGCAGTACTTC. This sequence encodes CASSQAGYEQYF.